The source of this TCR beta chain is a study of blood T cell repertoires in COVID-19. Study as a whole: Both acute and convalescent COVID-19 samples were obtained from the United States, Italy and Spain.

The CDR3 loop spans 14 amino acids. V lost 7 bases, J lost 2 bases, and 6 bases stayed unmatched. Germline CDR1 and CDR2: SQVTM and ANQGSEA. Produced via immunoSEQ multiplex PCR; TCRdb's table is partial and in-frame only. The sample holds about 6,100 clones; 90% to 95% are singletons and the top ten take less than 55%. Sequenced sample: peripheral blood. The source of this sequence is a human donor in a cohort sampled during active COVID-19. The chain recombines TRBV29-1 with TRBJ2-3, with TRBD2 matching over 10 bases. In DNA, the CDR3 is TGCAGCGGAGGACTAGCGGACCACACAGATACGCAGTATTTT. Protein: CSGGLADHTDTQYF.